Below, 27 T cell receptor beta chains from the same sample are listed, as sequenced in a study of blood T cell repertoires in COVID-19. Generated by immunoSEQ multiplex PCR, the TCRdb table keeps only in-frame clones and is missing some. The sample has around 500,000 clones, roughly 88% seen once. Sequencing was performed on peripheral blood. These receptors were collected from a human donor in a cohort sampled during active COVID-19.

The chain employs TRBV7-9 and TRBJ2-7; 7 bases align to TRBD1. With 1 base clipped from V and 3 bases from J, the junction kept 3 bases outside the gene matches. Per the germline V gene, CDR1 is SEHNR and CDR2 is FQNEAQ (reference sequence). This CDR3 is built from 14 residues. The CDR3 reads CASSLVGTDYEQYF. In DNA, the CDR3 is TGTGCCAGCAGCTTAGTTGGGACAGACTACGAGCAGTACTTC.

CDR3 nucleotides: TGTGCCAGCAGTTTTAACAGGGCGCGCGAGCAGTACTTC. It encodes CASSFNRAREQYF. This sequence joins TRBV27 and TRBJ2-7, with TRBD1 as a possible D gene (6 bases). The V end was cut by 3 bases, the J end by 6 bases, with 12 bases between. Germline CDR1 MNHEY, CDR2 SMNVEV (reference sequence). This CDR3 comprises 13 residues.

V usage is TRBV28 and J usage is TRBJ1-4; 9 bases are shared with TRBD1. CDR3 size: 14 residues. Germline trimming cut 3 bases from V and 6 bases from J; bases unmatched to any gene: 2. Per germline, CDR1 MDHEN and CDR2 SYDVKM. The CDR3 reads CASSFDRGDEKLFF. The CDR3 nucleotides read TGTGCCAGCAGTTTTGACAGGGGGGATGAAAAACTGTTTTTT.

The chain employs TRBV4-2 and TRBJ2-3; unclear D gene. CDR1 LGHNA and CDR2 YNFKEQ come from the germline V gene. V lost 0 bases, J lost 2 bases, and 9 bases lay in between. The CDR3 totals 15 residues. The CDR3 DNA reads TGTGCCAGCAGCCAAGACGAGCGTAACACAGATACGCAGTATTTT. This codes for CASSQDERNTDTQYF.

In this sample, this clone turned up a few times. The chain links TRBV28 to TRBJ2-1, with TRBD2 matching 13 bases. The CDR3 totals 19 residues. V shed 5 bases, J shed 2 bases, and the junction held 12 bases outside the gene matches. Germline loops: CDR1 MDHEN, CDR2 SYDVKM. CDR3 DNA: TGTGCCAGCAGTCTCCGGACTAGCGGGAGAAGAAGCACCTACAATGAGCAGTTCTTC. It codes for CASSLRTSGRRSTYNEQFF.

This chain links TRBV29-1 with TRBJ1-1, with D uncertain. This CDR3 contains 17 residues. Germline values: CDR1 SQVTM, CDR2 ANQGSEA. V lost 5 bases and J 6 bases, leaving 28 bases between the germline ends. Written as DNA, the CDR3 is TGCAGCGTTACTCACCCCGGCACCACCCGTTTGGGCGCTGAAGCTTTCTTT. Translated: CSVTHPGTTRLGAEAFF. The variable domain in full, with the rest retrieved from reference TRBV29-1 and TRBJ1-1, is SAVISQKPSRDICQRGTSLTIQCQVDSQVTMMFWYRQQPGQSLTLIATANQGSEATYESGFVIDKFPISRPNLTFSTLTVSNMSPEDSSIYLCSVTHPGTTRLGAEAFFGQGTRLTVV.

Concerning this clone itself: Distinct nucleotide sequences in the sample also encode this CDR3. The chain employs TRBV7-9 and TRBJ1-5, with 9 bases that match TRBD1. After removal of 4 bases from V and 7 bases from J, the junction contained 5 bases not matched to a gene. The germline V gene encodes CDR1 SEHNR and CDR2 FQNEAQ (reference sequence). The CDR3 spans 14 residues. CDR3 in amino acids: CASSSTGGGQPQHF. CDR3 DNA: TGTGCCAGCAGCTCGACAGGGGGAGGCCAGCCCCAGCATTTT.

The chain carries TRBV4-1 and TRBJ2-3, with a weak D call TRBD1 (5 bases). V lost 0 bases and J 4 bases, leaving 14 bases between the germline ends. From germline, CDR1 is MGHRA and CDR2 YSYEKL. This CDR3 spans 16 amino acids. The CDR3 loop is CASSQDRQGWADTQYF. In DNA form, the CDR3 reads TGCGCCAGCAGCCAAGATAGGCAGGGATGGGCAGATACGCAGTATTTT.

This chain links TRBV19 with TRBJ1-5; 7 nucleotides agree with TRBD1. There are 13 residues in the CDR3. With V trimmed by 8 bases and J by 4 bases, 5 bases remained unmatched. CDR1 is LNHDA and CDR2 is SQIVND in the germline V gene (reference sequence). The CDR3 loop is CASVGTANQPQHF. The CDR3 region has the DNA TGTGCCAGTGTTGGGACAGCGAATCAGCCCCAGCATTTT. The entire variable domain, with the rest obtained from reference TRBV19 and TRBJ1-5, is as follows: DGGITQSPKYLFRKEGQNVTLSCEQNLNHDAMYWYRQDPGQGLRLIYYSQIVNDFQKGDIAEGYSVSREKKESFPLTVTSAQKNPTAFYLCASVGTANQPQHFGDGTRLSIL.

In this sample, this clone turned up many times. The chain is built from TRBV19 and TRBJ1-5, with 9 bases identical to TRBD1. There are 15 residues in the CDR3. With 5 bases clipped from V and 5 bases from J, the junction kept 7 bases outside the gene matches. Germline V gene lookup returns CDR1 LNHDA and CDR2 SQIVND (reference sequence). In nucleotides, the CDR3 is TGTGCCAGTAGTGAGCCGGGACAGGGCCATCAGCCCCAGCATTTT. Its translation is CASSEPGQGHQPQHF.

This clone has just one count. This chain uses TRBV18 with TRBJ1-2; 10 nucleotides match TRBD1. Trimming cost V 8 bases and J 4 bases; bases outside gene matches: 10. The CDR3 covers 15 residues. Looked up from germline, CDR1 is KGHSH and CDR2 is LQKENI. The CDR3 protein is CASHGDRGVSYGYTF. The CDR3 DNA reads TGTGCCAGCCATGGGGACAGGGGCGTCTCCTATGGCTACACCTTC.

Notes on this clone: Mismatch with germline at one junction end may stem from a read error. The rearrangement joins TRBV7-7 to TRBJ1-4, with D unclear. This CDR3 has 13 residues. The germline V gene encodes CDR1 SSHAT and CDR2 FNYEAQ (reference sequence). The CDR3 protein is CASSLTLNEKLFF. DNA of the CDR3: TGTGCTAGCAGCTTAACTCTAAATGAAAAACTGTTTTTT.

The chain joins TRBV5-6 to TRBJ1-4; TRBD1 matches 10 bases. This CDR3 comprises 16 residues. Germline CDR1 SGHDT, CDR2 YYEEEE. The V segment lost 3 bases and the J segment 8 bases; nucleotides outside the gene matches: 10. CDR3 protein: CASSSPGTGEDEKLFF. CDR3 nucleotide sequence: TGTGCCAGCAGCTCCCCCGGGACAGGGGAAGACGAAAAACTGTTTTTT. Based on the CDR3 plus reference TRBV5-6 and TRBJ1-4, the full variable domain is DAGVTQSPTHLIKTRGQQVTLRCSPKSGHDTVSWYQQALGQGPQFIFQYYEEEERQRGNFPDRFSGHQFPNYSSELNVNALLLGDSALYLCASSSPGTGEDEKLFFGSGTQLSVL.

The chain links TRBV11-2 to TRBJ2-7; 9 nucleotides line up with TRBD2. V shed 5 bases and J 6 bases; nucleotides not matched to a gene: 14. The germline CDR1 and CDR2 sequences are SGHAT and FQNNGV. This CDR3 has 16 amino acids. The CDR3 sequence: CASSPSAGGPVAEQYF. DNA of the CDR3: TGTGCCAGCAGCCCTTCGGCGGGAGGGCCGGTCGCCGAGCAGTACTTC.

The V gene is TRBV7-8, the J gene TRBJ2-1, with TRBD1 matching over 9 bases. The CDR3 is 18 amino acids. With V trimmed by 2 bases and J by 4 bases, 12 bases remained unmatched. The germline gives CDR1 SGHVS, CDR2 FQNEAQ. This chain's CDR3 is CASSLLGLVTGGYNEQFF. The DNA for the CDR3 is TGTGCCAGCAGCTTACTAGGACTAGTGACAGGGGGTTACAATGAGCAGTTCTTC.

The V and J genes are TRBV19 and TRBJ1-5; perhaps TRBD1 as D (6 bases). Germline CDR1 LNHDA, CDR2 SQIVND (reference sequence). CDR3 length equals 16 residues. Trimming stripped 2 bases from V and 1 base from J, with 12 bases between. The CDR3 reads CASSIQGTRSNQPQHF. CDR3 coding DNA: TGTGCCAGTAGTATACAAGGGACAAGGAGCAATCAGCCCCAGCATTTT.

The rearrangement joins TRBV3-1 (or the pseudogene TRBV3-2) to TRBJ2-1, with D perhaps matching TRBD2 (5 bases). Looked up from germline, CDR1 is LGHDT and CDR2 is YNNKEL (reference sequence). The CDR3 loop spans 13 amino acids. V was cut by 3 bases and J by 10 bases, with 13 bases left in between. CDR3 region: CASSHGSGTEQFF. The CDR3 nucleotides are TGTGCCAGCAGCCATGGGAGCGGCACGGAGCAGTTCTTC.

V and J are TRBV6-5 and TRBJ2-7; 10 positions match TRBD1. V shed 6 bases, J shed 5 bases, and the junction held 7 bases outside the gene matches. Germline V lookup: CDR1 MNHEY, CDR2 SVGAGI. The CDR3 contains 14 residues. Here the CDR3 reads CASRFPGQGNEQYF. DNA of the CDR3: TGTGCCAGCAGATTTCCGGGACAGGGGAACGAGCAGTACTTC.

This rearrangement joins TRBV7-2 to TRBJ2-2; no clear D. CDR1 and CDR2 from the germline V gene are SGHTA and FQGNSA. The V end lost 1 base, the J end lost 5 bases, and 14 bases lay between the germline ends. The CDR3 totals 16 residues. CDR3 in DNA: TGTGCCAGCAGCTTAGACTCTGGTATAGATACCGGGGAGCTGTTTTTT. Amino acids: CASSLDSGIDTGELFF. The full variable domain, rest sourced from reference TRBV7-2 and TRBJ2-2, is GAGVSQSPSNKVTEKGKDVELRCDPISGHTALYWYRQSLGQGLEFLIYFQGNSAPDKSGLPSDRFSAERTGGSVSTLTIQRTQQEDSAVYLCASSLDSGIDTGELFFGEGSRLTVL.

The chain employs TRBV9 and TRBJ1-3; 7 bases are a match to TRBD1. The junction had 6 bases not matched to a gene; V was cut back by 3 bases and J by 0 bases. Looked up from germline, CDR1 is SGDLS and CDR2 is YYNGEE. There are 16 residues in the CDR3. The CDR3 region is CASSAQGQVSGNTIYF. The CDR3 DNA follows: TGTGCCAGCAGCGCCCAAGGACAGGTCTCTGGAAACACCATATATTTT.

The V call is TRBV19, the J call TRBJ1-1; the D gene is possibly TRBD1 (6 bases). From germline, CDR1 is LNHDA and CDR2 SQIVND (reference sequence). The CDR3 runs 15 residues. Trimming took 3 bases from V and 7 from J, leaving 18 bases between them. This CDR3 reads CASSIYLQGGGEAFF. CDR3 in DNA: TGTGCCAGTAGTATTTATTTACAGGGTGGCGGTGAAGCTTTCTTT.

CDR3 coding DNA: TGTGCCACCAGCAGAGAAGGGGTAGGCAATCAGCCCCAGCATTTT. Its translation is CATSREGVGNQPQHF. V usage is TRBV15 and J usage is TRBJ1-5; a possible D gene is TRBD1 (5 bases). This CDR3 has 15 residues. Deletions cut 0 bases from V and 2 bases from J, with 8 bases between. Per germline, CDR1 LNHNV and CDR2 YYDKDF (reference sequence).

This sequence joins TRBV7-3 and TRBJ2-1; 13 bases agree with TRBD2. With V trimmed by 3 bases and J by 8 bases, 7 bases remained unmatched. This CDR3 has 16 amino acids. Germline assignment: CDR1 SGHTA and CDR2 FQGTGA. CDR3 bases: TGTGCCAGCAGCTTCTCCGGGACTAGCGGGAAGGATGAGCAGTTCTTC. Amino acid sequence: CASSFSGTSGKDEQFF.

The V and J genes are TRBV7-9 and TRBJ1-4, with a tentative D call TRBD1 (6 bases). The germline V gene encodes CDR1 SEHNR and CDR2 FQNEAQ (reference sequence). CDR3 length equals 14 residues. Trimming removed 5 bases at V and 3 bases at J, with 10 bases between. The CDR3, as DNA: TGTGCCAGCAGCCCAGACAGGTCTAATGAAAAACTGTTTTTT. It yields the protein CASSPDRSNEKLFF.

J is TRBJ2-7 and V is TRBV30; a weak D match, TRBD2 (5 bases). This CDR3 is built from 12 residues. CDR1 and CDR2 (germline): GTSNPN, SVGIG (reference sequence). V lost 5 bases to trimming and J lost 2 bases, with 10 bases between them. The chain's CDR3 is CAWGKGAYEQYF. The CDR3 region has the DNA TGTGCCTGGGGCAAGGGAGCCTACGAGCAGTACTTC. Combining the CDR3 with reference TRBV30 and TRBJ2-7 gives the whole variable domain SQTIHQWPATLVQPVGSPLSLECTVEGTSNPNLYWYRQAAGRGLQLLFYSVGIGQISSEVPQNLSASRPQDRQFILSSKKLLLSDSGFYLCAWGKGAYEQYFGPGTRLTVT.

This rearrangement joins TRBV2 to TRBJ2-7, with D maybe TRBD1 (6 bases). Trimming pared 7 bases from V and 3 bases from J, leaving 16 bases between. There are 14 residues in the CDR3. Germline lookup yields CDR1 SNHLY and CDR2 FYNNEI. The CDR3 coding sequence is TGTGCCAGCAAAATACACAGGGACGGCTACGAGCAGTACTTC. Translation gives CASKIHRDGYEQYF.

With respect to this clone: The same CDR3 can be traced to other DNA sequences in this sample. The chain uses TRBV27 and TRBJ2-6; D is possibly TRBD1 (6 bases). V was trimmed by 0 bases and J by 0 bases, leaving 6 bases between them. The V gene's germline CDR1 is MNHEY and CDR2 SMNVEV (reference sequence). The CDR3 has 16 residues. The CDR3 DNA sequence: TGTGCCAGCAGTTTATCGACAGGCTCTGGGGCCAACGTCCTGACTTTC. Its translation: CASSLSTGSGANVLTF.